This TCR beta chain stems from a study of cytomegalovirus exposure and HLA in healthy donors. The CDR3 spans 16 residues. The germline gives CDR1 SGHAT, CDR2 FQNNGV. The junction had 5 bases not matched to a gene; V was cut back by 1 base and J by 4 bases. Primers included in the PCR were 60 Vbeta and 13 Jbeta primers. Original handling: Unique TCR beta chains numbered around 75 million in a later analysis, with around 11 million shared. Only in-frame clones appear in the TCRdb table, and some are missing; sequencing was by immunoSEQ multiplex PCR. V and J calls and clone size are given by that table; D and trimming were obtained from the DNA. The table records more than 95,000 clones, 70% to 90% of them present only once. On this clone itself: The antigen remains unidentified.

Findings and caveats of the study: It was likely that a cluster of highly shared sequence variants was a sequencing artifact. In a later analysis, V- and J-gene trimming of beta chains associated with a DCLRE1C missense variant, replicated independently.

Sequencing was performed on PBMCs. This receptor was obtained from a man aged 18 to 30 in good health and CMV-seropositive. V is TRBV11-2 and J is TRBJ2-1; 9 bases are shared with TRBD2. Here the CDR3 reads CASSLGGTSGYNEQFF. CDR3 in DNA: TGTGCCAGCAGCTTAGGGGGTACTAGCGGGTACAATGAGCAGTTCTTC.